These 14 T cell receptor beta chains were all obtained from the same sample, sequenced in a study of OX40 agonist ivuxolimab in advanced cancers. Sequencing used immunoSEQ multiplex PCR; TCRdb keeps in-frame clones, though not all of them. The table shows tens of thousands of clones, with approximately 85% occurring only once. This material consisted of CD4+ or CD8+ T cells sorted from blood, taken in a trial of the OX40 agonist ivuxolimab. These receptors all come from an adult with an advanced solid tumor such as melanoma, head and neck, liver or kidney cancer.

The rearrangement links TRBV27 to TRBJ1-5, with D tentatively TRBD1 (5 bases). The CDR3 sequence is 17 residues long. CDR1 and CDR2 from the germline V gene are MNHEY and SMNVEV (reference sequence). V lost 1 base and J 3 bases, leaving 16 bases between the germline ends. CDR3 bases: TGTGCCAGCAGTTTATACGCCAGCAGAGGGGACAATCAGCCCCAGCATTTT. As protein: CASSLYASRGDNQPQHF.

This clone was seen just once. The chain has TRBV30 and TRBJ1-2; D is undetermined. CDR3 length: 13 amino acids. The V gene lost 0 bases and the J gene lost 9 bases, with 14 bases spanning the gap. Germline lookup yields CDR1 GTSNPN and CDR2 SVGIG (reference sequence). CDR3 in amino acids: CAWSVVGPGSYTF. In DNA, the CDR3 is TGTGCCTGGAGTGTCGTGGGTCCCGGGAGCTACACCTTC. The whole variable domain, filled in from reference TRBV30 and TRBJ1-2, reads SQTIHQWPATLVQPVGSPLSLECTVEGTSNPNLYWYRQAAGRGLQLLFYSVGIGQISSEVPQNLSASRPQDRQFILSSKKLLLSDSGFYLCAWSVVGPGSYTFGSGTRLTVV.

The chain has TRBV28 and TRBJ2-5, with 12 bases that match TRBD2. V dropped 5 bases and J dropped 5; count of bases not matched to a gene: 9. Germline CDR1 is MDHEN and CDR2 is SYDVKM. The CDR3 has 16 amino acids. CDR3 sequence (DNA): TGTGCCAGCAGTCCGGCCCTAGCGGGAGGGATGGAGACCCAGTACTTC. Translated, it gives CASSPALAGGMETQYF. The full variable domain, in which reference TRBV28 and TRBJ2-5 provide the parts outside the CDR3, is DVKVTQSSRYLVKRTGEKVFLECVQDMDHENMFWYRQDPGLGLRLIYFSYDVKMKEKGDIPEGYSVSREKKERFSLILESASTNQTSMYLCASSPALAGGMETQYFGPGTRLLVL.

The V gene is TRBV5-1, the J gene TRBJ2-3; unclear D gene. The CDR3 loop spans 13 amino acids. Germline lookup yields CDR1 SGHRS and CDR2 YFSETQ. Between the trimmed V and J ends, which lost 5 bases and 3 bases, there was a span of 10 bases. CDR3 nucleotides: TGCGCCAGCAGTAGGCCAGAAACAGATACGCAGTATTTT. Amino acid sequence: CASSRPETDTQYF.

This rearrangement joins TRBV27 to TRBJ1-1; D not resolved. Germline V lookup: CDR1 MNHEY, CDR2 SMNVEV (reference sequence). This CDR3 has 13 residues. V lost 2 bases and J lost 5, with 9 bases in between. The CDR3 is CASSLGVVTEAFF. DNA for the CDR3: TGTGCCAGCAGTTTAGGGGTTGTTACTGAAGCTTTCTTT.

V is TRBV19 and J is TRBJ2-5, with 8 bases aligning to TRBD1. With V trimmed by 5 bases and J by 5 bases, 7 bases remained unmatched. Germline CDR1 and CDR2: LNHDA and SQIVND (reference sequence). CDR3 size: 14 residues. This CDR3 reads CASSGNRGRETQYF. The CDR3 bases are TGTGCCAGTAGTGGTAACAGGGGGAGGGAGACCCAGTACTTC. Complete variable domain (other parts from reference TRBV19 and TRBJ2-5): DGGITQSPKYLFRKEGQNVTLSCEQNLNHDAMYWYRQDPGQGLRLIYYSQIVNDFQKGDIAEGYSVSREKKESFPLTVTSAQKNPTAFYLCASSGNRGRETQYFGPGTRLLVL.

Here the CDR3 reads CASTPDRTTHQPQHF. CDR3 nucleotide sequence: TGTGCCAGCACGCCGGACAGGACAACACATCAGCCCCAGCATTTT. J is TRBJ1-5 and V is TRBV6-1, with TRBD1 matching over 7 bases. Per the germline V gene, CDR1 is MNHNS and CDR2 is SASEGT. The CDR3 has 15 residues. The V and J ends lost 7 bases and 5 bases, in that order; junction bases with no gene match: 11.

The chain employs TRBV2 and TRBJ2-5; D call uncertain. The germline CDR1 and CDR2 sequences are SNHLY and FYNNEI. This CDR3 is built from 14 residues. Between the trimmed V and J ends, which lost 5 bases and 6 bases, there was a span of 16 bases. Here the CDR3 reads CASSPAPTPKTQYF. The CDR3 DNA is TGTGCCAGCAGTCCTGCCCCTACCCCCAAGACCCAGTACTTC.

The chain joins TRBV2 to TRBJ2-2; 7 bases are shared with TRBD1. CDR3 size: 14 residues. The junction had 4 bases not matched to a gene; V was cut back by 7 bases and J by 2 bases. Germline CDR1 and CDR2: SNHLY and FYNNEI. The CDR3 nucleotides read TGTGCCAGCATAAGGGACAGAAACACCGGGGAGCTGTTTTTT. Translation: CASIRDRNTGELFF.

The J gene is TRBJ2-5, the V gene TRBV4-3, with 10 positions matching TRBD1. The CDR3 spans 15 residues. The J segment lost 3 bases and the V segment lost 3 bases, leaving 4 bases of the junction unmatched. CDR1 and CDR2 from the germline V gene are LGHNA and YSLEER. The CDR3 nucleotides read TGCGCCAGCAGCCAGGCCGGGACAGGGGAAGAGACCCAGTACTTC. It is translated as CASSQAGTGEETQYF.

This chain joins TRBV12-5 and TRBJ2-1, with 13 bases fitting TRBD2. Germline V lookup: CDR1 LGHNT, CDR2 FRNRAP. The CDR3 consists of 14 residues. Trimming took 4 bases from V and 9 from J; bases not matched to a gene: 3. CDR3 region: CASGSGLAGAEQFF. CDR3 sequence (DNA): TGTGCTAGTGGTTCCGGACTAGCGGGAGCTGAGCAGTTCTTC.

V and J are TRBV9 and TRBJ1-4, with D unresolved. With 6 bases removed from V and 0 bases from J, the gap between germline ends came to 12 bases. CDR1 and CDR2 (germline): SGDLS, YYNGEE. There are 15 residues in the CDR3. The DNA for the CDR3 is TGTGCCAGCACCGGTTTCAGTGCAACTAATGAAAAACTGTTTTTT. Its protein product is CASTGFSATNEKLFF.

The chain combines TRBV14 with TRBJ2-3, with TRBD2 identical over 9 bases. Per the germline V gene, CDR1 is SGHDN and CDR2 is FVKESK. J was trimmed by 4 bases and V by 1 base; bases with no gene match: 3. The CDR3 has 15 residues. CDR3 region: CASSQGGGGADTQYF. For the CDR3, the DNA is TGTGCCAGCAGCCAAGGAGGCGGGGGGGCAGATACGCAGTATTTT. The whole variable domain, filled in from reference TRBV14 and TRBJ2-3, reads EAGVTQFPSHSVIEKGQTVTLRCDPISGHDNLYWYRRVMGKEIKFLLHFVKESKQDESGMPNNRFLAERTGGTYSTLKVQPAELEDSGVYFCASSQGGGGADTQYFGPGTRLTVL.

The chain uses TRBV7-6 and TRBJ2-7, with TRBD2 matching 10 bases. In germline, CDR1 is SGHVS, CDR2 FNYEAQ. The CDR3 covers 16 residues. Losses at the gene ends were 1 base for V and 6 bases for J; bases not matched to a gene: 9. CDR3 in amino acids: CASSLETSGTLGEQYF. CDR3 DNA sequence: TGTGCCAGCAGCTTAGAAACTAGCGGGACTCTGGGCGAGCAGTACTTC. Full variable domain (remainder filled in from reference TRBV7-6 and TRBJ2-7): GAGVSQSPRYKVTKRGQDVALRCDPISGHVSLYWYRQALGQGPEFLTYFNYEAQQDKSGLPNDRFSAERPEGSISTLTIQRTEQRDSAMYRCASSLETSGTLGEQYFGPGTRLTVT.